This TCR beta chain was profiled in a study of TIL therapy for anti-PD-1-resistant metastatic lung cancer. For the study at large: Most patients had lung adenocarcinoma; a few tumors were EGFR-mutant, two ALK-rearranged; half smoked currently or formerly. The study, taken as a whole, reports: This highly selected cohort may not generalize to typical lung cancer patients.

This clone was found a few times. The antigen is unknown. This CDR3 contains 18 residues. Per germline, CDR1 MDHEN and CDR2 SYDVKM. V gave up 6 bases and J gave up 1 base; unmatched junction bases: 15. Noted time point: pre-treatment sample, taken before nivolumab and TIL therapy. Pleural nodules or supraclavicular lymph nodes made up most of the excised metastases sampled. The immunoSEQ assay was v3. Each library reached 1.5 million to 2.5 million read pairs, or 5-6 million at deep level. Assay used: immunoSEQ multiplex PCR; TCRdb lists only in-frame clones, some missing. The data contain 95,000 or so clones, about 71% of them singletons.

Sequencing was performed on tumor tissue, taken at baseline. The chain couples TRBV28 to TRBJ2-7; 10 bases agree with TRBD2. The clonotype originates from a person between 30 and 80 years old with non-small cell lung cancer. The CDR3 nucleotides are TGTGCCAGCAGGACCTCGGGGTCAGCGGGAGGGCCATCCTACGAGCAGTACTTC. This translates into CASRTSGSAGGPSYEQYF.